The following is a TCR beta chain sequence with its context. The entry originates in a study of blood T cell repertoires in COVID-19. Study overall: PBMCs, B-cell-depleted T cells, or T cells provided the cDNA or gDNA that made up the material.

The method was immunoSEQ multiplex PCR; TCRdb's version includes in-frame clones alone and lacks a portion of them. This sample has just under 150,000 clones, with roughly 87% found just once. Germline V lookup: CDR1 MNHNS, CDR2 SASEGT. The J segment lost 6 bases and the V segment lost 2 bases, leaving 1 base of the junction unmatched. The CDR3 runs 15 residues. Sequencing was carried out using peripheral blood. This TCR was sampled from a woman aged 50 to 60 with acute or convalescent COVID-19. The V gene is TRBV6-1, the J gene TRBJ2-2; TRBD2 matches at 12 bases. The CDR3 sequence is CASSELAGGPGELFF. DNA for the CDR3: TGTGCCAGCAGTGAACTAGCGGGGGGGCCCGGGGAGCTGTTTTTT.